What follows are 32 T cell receptor beta chains derived from one specimen sequenced in a study of radiation and T cells in renal cell carcinoma. Time point here: blood 4 weeks post-SBRT, at nephrectomy. Documented treatment: 15 Gy SBRT to primary tumor, nephrectomy 4 weeks later. TCRdb's copy holds only in-frame clones and misses some; the assay was immunoSEQ multiplex PCR. The profile covers roughly 170,000 clones, with roughly nine tenths appearing a single time and about 10% taken by the ten largest. The sample here was blood, taken from a patient whose treatment included radiotherapy and nephrectomy. These receptors were collected from a woman between 50 and 59 years old with renal cell carcinoma.

In nucleotides, the CDR3 is TGTGCCAGCAGCTTCACGACAGGGTCCTCGGGGGAGCAGTACTTC. This codes for CASSFTTGSSGEQYF. The chain carries TRBV7-8 and TRBJ2-7, with 7 nucleotides matching TRBD1. Trimming removed 3 bases from V and 7 bases from J; junction bases left unmatched: 12. This CDR3 is 15 amino acids long. CDR1 SGHVS and CDR2 FQNEAQ come from the germline V gene. Full variable domain (rest looked up from reference TRBV7-8 and TRBJ2-7): GAGVSQSPRYKVAKRGQDVALRCDPISGHVSLFWYQQALGQGPEFLTYFQNEAQLDKSGLPSDRFFAERPEGSVSTLKIQRTQQEDSAVYLCASSFTTGSSGEQYFGPGTRLTVT.

The rearrangement joins TRBV18 to TRBJ2-1, with 7 bases identical to TRBD2. The V gene end was trimmed by 5 bases and the J gene end by 3 bases; junction bases not matched to a gene: 4. CDR3 size: 14 residues. Germline V lookup: CDR1 KGHSH, CDR2 LQKENI. Written as DNA, the CDR3 is TGTGCCAGCTCAGAACTAGCGAGCTACAATGAGCAGTTCTTC. The encoded protein is CASSELASYNEQFF.

This chain uses TRBV7-9 with TRBJ1-3; no firm D call. With 1 base removed from V and 9 bases from J, the gap between germline ends came to 7 bases. CDR3 length equals 12 residues. The germline CDR1 and CDR2 sequences are SEHNR and FQNEAQ (reference sequence). The CDR3 sequence: CASSLELGTIYF. The CDR3, as DNA: TGTGCCAGCAGCTTAGAGTTAGGCACCATATATTTT.

The rearrangement joins TRBV5-1 to TRBJ2-1, with 9 bases matching TRBD2. The CDR3 sequence is 15 residues long. After removal of 4 bases from V and 7 bases from J, the junction contained 9 bases not matched to a gene. From germline, CDR1 is SGHRS and CDR2 YFSETQ. CDR3 nucleotides: TGCGCCAGCAGCCCGAGGGGCGGGGGGGCGAATGAGCAGTTCTTC. It translates to CASSPRGGGANEQFF.

On this clone itself: The sample holds other DNA sequences that translate to the same CDR3. The chain couples TRBV7-9 to TRBJ2-7; weak D call: TRBD1 (5 bases). V lost 3 bases to trimming and J lost 1 base, with 7 bases between them. The CDR3 is 13 residues long. Germline CDR1 and CDR2: SEHNR and FQNEAQ (reference sequence). The CDR3 region is CASSFSGSYEQYF. DNA for the CDR3: TGTGCCAGCAGCTTTTCAGGGTCCTACGAGCAGTACTTC.

This chain connects TRBV27 to TRBJ1-1, with a tentative D call TRBD1 (5 bases). The CDR3 spans 14 residues. Trimming removed 2 bases from V and 0 bases from J, with 7 bases in between. Germline loops: CDR1 MNHEY, CDR2 SMNVEV (reference sequence). CDR3 loop: CASSLAGMNTEAFF. CDR3 bases: TGTGCCAGCAGTTTAGCAGGGATGAACACTGAAGCTTTCTTT.

CDR3 loop: CASSQDPRGQKSTDTQYF. CDR3 bases: TGCGCCAGCAGCCAAGACCCCAGGGGGCAGAAAAGCACAGATACGCAGTATTTT. The chain recombines TRBV4-3 with TRBJ2-3; 8 bases match TRBD1. The germline CDR1 and CDR2 sequences are LGHNA and YSLEER. Unmatched junction bases numbered 8, after V lost 0 bases and J lost 0 bases. CDR3 length: 18 amino acids.

V gene TRBV5-1 combines with J gene TRBJ2-1, with 11 bases matching TRBD2. The length of the CDR3 is 15 residues. Trimming cost V 2 bases and J 5 bases; bases outside gene matches: 3. The V gene's germline CDR1 is SGHRS and CDR2 YFSETQ. This chain's CDR3 is CASSFIAGGNNEQFF. DNA of the CDR3: TGCGCCAGCAGCTTTATAGCGGGGGGGAACAATGAGCAGTTCTTC.

The chain combines TRBV2 with TRBJ2-3; 10 bases map to TRBD2. From germline, CDR1 is SNHLY and CDR2 FYNNEI. With V trimmed by 4 bases and J by 2 bases, 3 bases remained unmatched. The CDR3 covers 15 residues. CDR3 loop: CASSVSGGITDTQYF. The CDR3 DNA is TGTGCCAGCAGTGTTAGCGGGGGGATCACAGATACGCAGTATTTT.

This chain uses TRBV28 with TRBJ1-1; 8 bases fit TRBD1. The length of the CDR3 is 16 residues. Germline CDR1 and CDR2: MDHEN and SYDVKM. V lost 4 bases and J lost 2; bases outside the gene matches: 9. Here the CDR3 DNA reads TGTGCCAGCAGTTCACTTTTACAGGGGGAAAACACTGAAGCTTTCTTT. Its protein is CASSSLLQGENTEAFF.

The CDR3 sequence: CASSPSQGPYNEQFF. The CDR3 DNA reads as TGTGCCAGCAGTCCGAGCCAGGGGCCTTACAATGAGCAGTTCTTC. The chain couples TRBV6-4 to TRBJ2-1; D possibly corresponds to TRBD1 (6 bases). Trimming stripped 5 bases from V and 4 bases from J, with 15 bases between. Looked up from germline, CDR1 is MRHNA and CDR2 is SNTAGT. The CDR3 is made up of 15 amino acids.

The genes are TRBV5-1 and TRBJ2-5, with 11 bases fitting TRBD2. The junction had 7 bases not matched to a gene; V was cut back by 0 bases and J by 0 bases. The germline CDR1 and CDR2 sequences are SGHRS and YFSETQ. The CDR3 runs to 18 residues. CDR3 DNA sequence: TGCGCCAGCAGCTTGGCCGTGGCGACTAGCGGGGACCAAGAGACCCAGTACTTC. Protein: CASSLAVATSGDQETQYF.

This sequence joins TRBV2 and TRBJ2-5, with 10 bases that match TRBD2. This CDR3 comprises 15 residues. CDR1 and CDR2 (germline): SNHLY, FYNNEI. Trimming removed 5 bases from V and 0 bases from J; junction bases left unmatched: 3. As DNA, the CDR3 is TGTGCCAGCAGTTCTAGCGGGGGTAACCAAGAGACCCAGTACTTC. Amino acid sequence: CASSSSGGNQETQYF.

This clone was seen once. The DNA of the CDR3 is TGTGCCAGCAGCTCTCGGGGACGGGGCAATCAGCCCCAGCATTTT. The encoded protein is CASSSRGRGNQPQHF. The V gene is TRBV5-6, the J gene TRBJ1-5; D possibly corresponds to TRBD1 (5 bases). This CDR3 spans 15 amino acids. The V and J ends lost 3 bases and 2 bases respectively, with 12 bases between them. Germline CDR1 is SGHDT and CDR2 is YYEEEE.

The chain links TRBV14 to TRBJ1-2, with no clear D. CDR1 is SGHDN, CDR2 FVKESK, per germline. Trimming shortened V by 0 bases and J by 7 bases, and 15 bases separated the two germline ends. CDR3 length equals 15 residues. The CDR3 loop reads CASSQDRVGGSGYTF. In nucleotides, the CDR3 is TGTGCCAGCAGCCAAGACCGCGTTGGAGGGAGTGGCTACACCTTC.

This chain links TRBV7-9 with TRBJ2-5; 8 nucleotides line up with TRBD2. The CDR3 is 16 residues long. The germline gives CDR1 SEHNR, CDR2 FQNEAQ (reference sequence). J gave up 5 bases and V 5 bases, and 13 bases lay outside the gene matches. The CDR3 nucleotides read TGTGCCAGCAGCGAATTCGATCGGGGGGGCGATGAGACCCAGTACTTC. Its translation is CASSEFDRGGDETQYF. Combining the CDR3 with reference TRBV7-9 and TRBJ2-5 gives the whole variable domain DTGVSQNPRHKITKRGQNVTFRCDPISEHNRLYWYRQTLGQGPEFLTYFQNEAQLEKSRLLSDRFSAERPKGSFSTLEIQRTEQGDSAMYLCASSEFDRGGDETQYFGPGTRLLVL.

The J gene is TRBJ1-1, the V gene TRBV7-9; D is possibly TRBD1 (5 bases). V lost 4 bases to trimming and J lost 2 bases, with 14 bases between them. The CDR3 is 15 residues long. Germline lookup yields CDR1 SEHNR and CDR2 FQNEAQ (reference sequence). The CDR3 DNA reads TGTGCCAGCAGCTCGGCCGGGACCGTTAACACTGAAGCTTTCTTT. It translates to CASSSAGTVNTEAFF. Full variable domain (rest looked up from reference TRBV7-9 and TRBJ1-1): DTGVSQNPRHKITKRGQNVTFRCDPISEHNRLYWYRQTLGQGPEFLTYFQNEAQLEKSRLLSDRFSAERPKGSFSTLEIQRTEQGDSAMYLCASSSAGTVNTEAFFGQGTRLTVV.

This chain joins TRBV6-1 and TRBJ2-1; D is unresolved. This CDR3 has 13 residues. Trimming stripped 7 bases from V and 3 bases from J, with 10 bases between. The germline V gene encodes CDR1 MNHNS and CDR2 SASEGT. The CDR3 reads CASTRNDYNEQFF. Written as DNA, the CDR3 is TGTGCCAGCACCCGGAATGACTACAATGAGCAGTTCTTC.

V is TRBV4-2 and J is TRBJ1-2; tentatively, D is TRBD1 (6 bases). This CDR3 is built from 17 residues. Germline V gene data show CDR1 as LGHNA and CDR2 as YNFKEQ. Trimming left V 0 bases short and J 0 bases short, with 14 bases between. CDR3 coding DNA: TGTGCCAGCAGCCAAGATCCGACAGGAGATTCTAACTATGGCTACACCTTC. Its translation: CASSQDPTGDSNYGYTF.

V usage is TRBV19 and J usage is TRBJ2-2; D is undetermined. The length of the CDR3 is 13 residues. Germline CDR1 and CDR2: LNHDA and SQIVND (reference sequence). Trimming took 5 bases from V and 6 from J, leaving 10 bases between them. The CDR3, as DNA: TGTGCCAGTAGTTCCAGCAGACCCGGGGAGCTGTTTTTT. Residues: CASSSSRPGELFF. The whole variable domain, remainder taken from reference TRBV19 and TRBJ2-2, is DGGITQSPKYLFRKEGQNVTLSCEQNLNHDAMYWYRQDPGQGLRLIYYSQIVNDFQKGDIAEGYSVSREKKESFPLTVTSAQKNPTAFYLCASSSSRPGELFFGEGSRLTVL.

This chain connects TRBV7-8 to TRBJ2-2, with D uncertain. Germline values: CDR1 SGHVS, CDR2 FQNEAQ. V lost 1 base to trimming and J lost 0 bases, with 6 bases between them. This CDR3 region has 15 residues. DNA for the CDR3: TGTGCCAGCAGCTTAGTAGTGTCGAACACCGGGGAGCTGTTTTTT. Its protein is CASSLVVSNTGELFF.

This clone is a singleton in its sample. The chain combines TRBV10-3 with TRBJ1-1; 7 positions match TRBD1. Germline V gene lookup returns CDR1 ENHRY and CDR2 SYGVKD. This CDR3 contains 15 residues. J was trimmed by 6 bases and V by 4 bases; bases with no gene match: 11. The CDR3 sequence: CAISGSPTGTAEAFF. The CDR3 region has the DNA TGTGCCATCAGTGGGTCGCCGACAGGGACCGCTGAAGCTTTCTTT.

This chain uses TRBV25-1 with TRBJ2-3, with D unclear. Germline V CDR1 and CDR2: MGHDK, SYGVNS. The ends were cut back, 2 bases at V and 0 bases at J, with 6 bases in the middle. The CDR3 spans 14 residues. In DNA form, the CDR3 reads TGTGCCAGCAGTGAACTAGATAGCACAGATACGCAGTATTTT. It encodes CASSELDSTDTQYF.

The rearrangement links TRBV6-1 to TRBJ2-5; D is perhaps TRBD2 (6 bases). Germline CDR1 is MNHNS and CDR2 is SASEGT. The CDR3 length is 15 residues. Deletions cut 6 bases from V and 7 bases from J, with 21 bases between. The CDR3 reads CASSTHGSLVGTQYF. CDR3 nucleotides: TGTGCCAGCAGCACACACGGGAGCTTGGTCGGGACCCAGTACTTC.

The chain employs TRBV11-2 and TRBJ1-5; 7 bases are shared with TRBD1. The V gene's germline CDR1 is SGHAT and CDR2 FQNNGV. The CDR3 has 15 residues. The V gene end was trimmed by 2 bases and the J gene end by 6 bases; junction bases not matched to a gene: 7. The CDR3 nucleotides are TGTGCCAGCAGCTTAATGACAGGGTTCGGTCAGCCCCAGCATTTT. It specifies CASSLMTGFGQPQHF. The full variable domain, with the rest looked up from reference TRBV11-2 and TRBJ1-5, is EAGVAQSPRYKIIEKRQSVAFWCNPISGHATLYWYQQILGQGPKLLIQFQNNGVVDDSQLPKDRFSAERLKGVDSTLKIQPAKLEDSAVYLCASSLMTGFGQPQHFGDGTRLSIL.

This chain links TRBV29-1 with TRBJ1-3; possibly TRBD1 for D (5 bases). The CDR3 spans 15 residues. V gave up 7 bases and J gave up 7 bases, with 23 bases separating them. Germline CDR1 reads SQVTM; CDR2 reads ANQGSEA. The CDR3 protein is CSASLPGTQRNTIYF. CDR3 DNA: TGCAGCGCCTCCCTCCCAGGGACCCAAAGGAACACCATATATTTT.

The chain has TRBV12-5 and TRBJ1-2; 7 positions agree with TRBD1. CDR3 length equals 14 residues. Germline CDR1 reads LGHNT; CDR2 reads FRNRAP. Trimming at V came to 0 bases and at J to 8 bases, leaving 6 bases not matched to a gene. The CDR3 DNA is TGTGCTAGTGGTTTGGTCTCTAGAGGGGGCGGCTACACCTTC. Translation: CASGLVSRGGGYTF.

The sample holds one count of this clone. The J gene is TRBJ1-1, the V gene TRBV7-2; TRBD1 might be the D (6 bases). Trimming left V 5 bases short and J 2 bases short, with 12 bases between. In germline, CDR1 is SGHTA, CDR2 FQGNSA. CDR3 length: 14 residues. The CDR3 here is CASSATGLNTEAFF. The CDR3 nucleotides read TGTGCCAGCAGCGCGACAGGCCTCAACACTGAAGCTTTCTTT.

As concerns this clone: Other nucleotide sequences from this sample produce the same CDR3. This chain connects TRBV5-6 to TRBJ1-1; D unclear. From germline, CDR1 is SGHDT and CDR2 YYEEEE. V was shortened by 2 bases and J by 2 bases, with 16 bases between the two germline ends. The CDR3 has 16 amino acids. CDR3 nucleotide sequence: TGTGCCAGCAGCTTTTGGGTAGACCCACCAAACACTGAAGCTTTCTTT. This sequence encodes CASSFWVDPPNTEAFF.

This clone has just a few counts. The rearrangement uses TRBV4-1 and TRBJ2-5; D ambiguous. V gave up 4 bases and J gave up 4 bases, with 10 bases separating them. Germline CDR1 reads MGHRA; CDR2 reads YSYEKL. The CDR3 extends over 13 amino acids. CDR3 in DNA: TGCGCCAGCAGCCGAACTAATCTAGAGACCCAGTACTTC. The encoded protein is CASSRTNLETQYF.

The V call is TRBV30, the J call TRBJ1-2, with D hard to call. The germline CDR1 and CDR2 sequences are GTSNPN and SVGIG (reference sequence). The CDR3 has 14 amino acids. Trimming removed 1 base from V and 2 bases from J, with 11 bases in between. The CDR3 protein is CAWSGGGRNYGYTF. CDR3 nucleotides: TGTGCCTGGAGTGGGGGTGGCAGAAACTATGGCTACACCTTC.

The V call is TRBV15, the J call TRBJ1-4, with 7 bases aligning to TRBD1. The CDR3 runs to 18 residues. Per the germline V gene, CDR1 is LNHNV and CDR2 is YYDKDF (reference sequence). J lost 1 base, V lost 3 bases, and 11 bases had no gene match. This chain's CDR3 is CATSSKTGNLQTNEKLFF. CDR3 nucleotides: TGTGCCACCAGCAGTAAGACAGGGAATCTGCAAACTAATGAAAAACTGTTTTTT.